This T cell receptor (beta chain) was profiled in a study of shared clonotypes between healthy human individuals. Study conclusions and caveats: Incompleteness in sorted-subset sequencing, despite large depth, was shown by rarefaction.

As to this clone: What it recognizes is unknown.

V was cut by 5 bases and J by 5 bases, with 10 bases left in between. Per the germline V gene, CDR1 is MNHNY and CDR2 is SVGAGI (reference sequence). The CDR3 has 13 amino acids. Researchers divided each subset's genomic DNA evenly across several immunoSEQ plates. Some clones are missing from TCRdb's copy, which holds only in-frame ones; the method was immunoSEQ multiplex PCR. Of 2.5 million or so clones in the sample, just over 90% were seen once. V and J are TRBV6-6 and TRBJ1-5; tentatively, D is TRBD1 (6 bases). The origin of this receptor is a man between 18 and 29 years old in good health. Sequencing was done on a sample of naive CD4+ T cells sorted from blood. The subset denotes: CD45RA+ positively selected. CDR3 in amino acids: CASSQDSYQPQHF. The CDR3 DNA reads as TGTGCCAGCAGTCAGGACAGTTATCAGCCCCAGCATTTT.